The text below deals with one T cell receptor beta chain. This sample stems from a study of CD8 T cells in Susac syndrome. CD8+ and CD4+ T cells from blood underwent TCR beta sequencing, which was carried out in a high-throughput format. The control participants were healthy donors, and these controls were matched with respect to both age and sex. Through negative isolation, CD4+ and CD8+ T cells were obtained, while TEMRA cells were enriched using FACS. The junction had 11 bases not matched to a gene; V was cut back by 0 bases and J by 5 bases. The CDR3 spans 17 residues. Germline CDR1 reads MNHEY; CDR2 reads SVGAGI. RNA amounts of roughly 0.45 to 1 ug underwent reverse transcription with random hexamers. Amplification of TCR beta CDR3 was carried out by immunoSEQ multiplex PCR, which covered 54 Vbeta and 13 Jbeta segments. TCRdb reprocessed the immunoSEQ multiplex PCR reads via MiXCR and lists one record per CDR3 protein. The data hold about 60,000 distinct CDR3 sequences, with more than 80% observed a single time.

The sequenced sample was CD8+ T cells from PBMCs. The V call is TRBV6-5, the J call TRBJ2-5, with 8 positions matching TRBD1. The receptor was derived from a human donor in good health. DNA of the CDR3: TGTGCCAGCAGTTACTCGACGGCGGACAGGGCGAACGAGACCCAGTACTTC. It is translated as CASSYSTADRANETQYF.